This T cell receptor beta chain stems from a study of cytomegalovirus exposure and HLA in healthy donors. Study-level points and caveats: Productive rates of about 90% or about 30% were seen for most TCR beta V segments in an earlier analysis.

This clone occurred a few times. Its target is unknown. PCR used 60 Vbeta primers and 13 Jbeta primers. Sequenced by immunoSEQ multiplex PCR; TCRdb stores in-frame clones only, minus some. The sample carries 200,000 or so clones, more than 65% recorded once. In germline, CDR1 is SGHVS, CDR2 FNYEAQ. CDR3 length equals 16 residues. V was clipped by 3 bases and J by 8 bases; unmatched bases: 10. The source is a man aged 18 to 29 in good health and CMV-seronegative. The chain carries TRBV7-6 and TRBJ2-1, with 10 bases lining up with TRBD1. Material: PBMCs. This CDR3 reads CASSFSRDRGLYEQFF. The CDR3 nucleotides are TGTGCCAGCAGCTTCTCCCGGGACAGGGGTCTTTATGAGCAGTTCTTC.